One sample yielded the 10 T cell receptor beta chains listed below, sequenced in a study of T cell responses to AZD1222 COVID-19 vaccine. Profiled with immunoSEQ multiplex PCR; TCRdb holds only in-frame clones, not every one. The table shows 45,000 to 65,000 clones, with approximately 90% occurring only once. Sample: peripheral blood, taken 28 days after the second AZD1222 dose. These receptors were taken from an adult who received the AZD1222 COVID-19 vaccine.

This rearrangement joins TRBV24-1 to TRBJ1-4; D remains ambiguous. Germline V gene sequence: CDR1 KGHDR, CDR2 SFDVKD. CDR3 length equals 15 residues. Trimming took 4 bases from V and 5 from J, leaving 13 bases between them. CDR3 protein: CATSDPGASNEKLFF. CDR3 DNA sequence: TGTGCCACCAGTGACCCGGGCGCATCGAATGAAAAACTGTTTTTT.

The rearrangement links TRBV29-1 to TRBJ2-3, with D hard to call. The CDR3 is made up of 10 amino acids. Looked up from germline, CDR1 is SQVTM and CDR2 is ANQGSEA. Trimming shortened V by 4 bases and J by 3 bases, and 2 bases separated the two germline ends. The CDR3 is CSVGTDTQYF. The CDR3 coding sequence is TGCAGCGTTGGAACAGATACGCAGTATTTT.

This sequence joins TRBV18 and TRBJ1-1; D is possibly TRBD1 (5 bases). CDR1 is KGHSH and CDR2 is LQKENI in the germline V gene. Trimming stripped 6 bases from V and 1 base from J, with 12 bases between. The CDR3 has 14 residues. CDR3 DNA sequence: TGTGCCAGCTCCCCCCTAGGGACGAACACTGAAGCTTTCTTT. Its protein is CASSPLGTNTEAFF.

This clone was recorded a few times. This chain connects TRBV29-1 to TRBJ1-1; 9 bases are a match to TRBD1. The V segment lost 2 bases and the J segment 1 base; nucleotides outside the gene matches: 8. Germline loops: CDR1 SQVTM, CDR2 ANQGSEA. The CDR3 is 16 residues long. As DNA, the CDR3 is TGCAGCGTTGAACGAGTCCGGACAGGGGAGAACACTGAAGCTTTCTTT. It encodes CSVERVRTGENTEAFF.

In regard to this clone: At one boundary the junction diverges from the germline segment, which might be a read error. This chain joins TRBV6-6 and TRBJ1-4; 8 nucleotides line up with TRBD1. Germline-derived CDR1 and CDR2 are MNHNY and SVGAGI (reference sequence). The CDR3 is 11 amino acids. The CDR3 DNA is TGTGCCAGCAGTTACGGACAGGGTTGGATTTTT. Its translation: CASSYGQGWIF.

This chain links TRBV12-3 or TRBV12-4 with TRBJ1-1; D not resolved. Trimming removed 5 bases at V and 0 bases at J, with 7 bases between. The CDR3 sequence is 13 residues long. The DNA for the CDR3 is TGTGCCAGCAGTCTAAAGGTGAACACTGAAGCTTTCTTT. Translation gives CASSLKVNTEAFF.

The chain couples TRBV5-1 to TRBJ2-1; 14 nucleotides match TRBD2. V trimming: 4 bases; J trimming: 8 bases; junction bases outside the gene matches: 8. CDR1 is SGHRS, CDR2 YFSETQ, per germline. This CDR3 has 16 residues. CDR3 in DNA: TGCGCCAGCAGCACGGGACTAGCGGGGGCTTCGGATGAGCAGTTCTTC. Amino acid sequence: CASSTGLAGASDEQFF.

The chain employs TRBV5-4 and TRBJ2-7, with TRBD1 matching 10 bases. This CDR3 has 14 residues. Germline assignment: CDR1 SGHNT and CDR2 YYREEE (reference sequence). The ends lost 5 bases at V and 6 bases at J; junction bases unmatched: 8. The CDR3 loop reads CASSWSGTGVEQYF. CDR3 in DNA: TGTGCCAGCAGTTGGTCCGGGACAGGGGTCGAGCAGTACTTC.

The V and J genes are TRBV29-1 and TRBJ2-7; D is uncertain. The CDR3 runs 12 residues. The V and J ends lost 1 base and 2 bases respectively, with 6 bases between them. Germline V gene sequence: CDR1 SQVTM, CDR2 ANQGSEA. CDR3 residues: CSVEVSAYEQYF. CDR3 sequence (DNA): TGCAGCGTTGAAGTATCGGCCTACGAGCAGTACTTC.

The rearrangement uses TRBV7-9 and TRBJ2-7, with 8 bases matching TRBD1. This CDR3 is 14 amino acids long. The V segment lost 4 bases and the J segment 5 bases; nucleotides outside the gene matches: 7. CDR1 is SEHNR and CDR2 is FQNEAQ in the germline V gene (reference sequence). The CDR3 sequence is CASSSRDRLHEQYF. The CDR3 bases are TGTGCCAGCAGCTCCCGGGACAGGCTTCACGAGCAGTACTTC.